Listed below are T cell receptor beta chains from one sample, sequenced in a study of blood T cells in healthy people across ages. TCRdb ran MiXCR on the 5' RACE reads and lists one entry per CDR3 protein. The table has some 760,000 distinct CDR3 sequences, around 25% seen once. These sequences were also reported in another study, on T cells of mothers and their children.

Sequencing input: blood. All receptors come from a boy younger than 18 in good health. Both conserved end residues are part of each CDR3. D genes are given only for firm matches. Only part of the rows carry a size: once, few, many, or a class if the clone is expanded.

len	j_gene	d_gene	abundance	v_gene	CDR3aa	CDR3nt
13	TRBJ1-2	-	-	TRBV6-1	CASSEDRPYGYTF	TGTGCCAGCAGTGAAGACCGACCCTATGGCTACACCTTC
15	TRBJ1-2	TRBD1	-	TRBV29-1	CSVESFDRVNYGYTF	TGCAGCGTTGAGTCCTTTGACAGGGTAAACTATGGCTACACCTTC
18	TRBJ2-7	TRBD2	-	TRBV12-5	CASGSPGLAGGDPYEQYF	TGTGCTAGTGGTTCCCCGGGACTAGCGGGGGGCGACCCCTACGAGCAGTACTTC
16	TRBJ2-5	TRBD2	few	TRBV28	CASSILREGGRETQYF	TGTGCCAGCAGCATACTCCGCGAGGGAGGGCGAGAGACCCAGTACTTC
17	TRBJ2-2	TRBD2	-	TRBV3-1	CASSRPTSGRAVGELFF	TGTGCCAGCAGCCGCCCGACTAGCGGGAGGGCCGTCGGGGAGCTGTTTTTT
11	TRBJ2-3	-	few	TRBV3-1	CASSHGNTQYF	TGTGCCAGCAGCCACGGTAACACGCAGTATTTT
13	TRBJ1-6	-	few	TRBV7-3	CASSFHNNSPLHF	TGTGCCAGCAGCTTCCATAATAATTCACCCCTCCACTTT
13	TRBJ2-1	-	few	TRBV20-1	CSPVARVYNEQFF	TGCAGCCCAGTCGCGCGGGTCTACAATGAGCAGTTCTTC
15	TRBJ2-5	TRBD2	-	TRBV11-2	CASSTTSGGQETQYF	TGTGCCAGCAGCACCACTAGCGGGGGACAAGAGACCCAGTACTTC
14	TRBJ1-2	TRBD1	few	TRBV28	CASSPGQPNYGYTF	TGTGCCAGCAGTCCGGGACAGCCTAACTATGGCTACACCTTC
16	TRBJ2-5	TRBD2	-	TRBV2	CASSVGLAGPQETQYF	TGTGCCAGCAGTGTGGGTCTAGCGGGACCACAAGAGACCCAGTACTTC
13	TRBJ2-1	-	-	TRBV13	CASSAQGRNEQFF	TGTGCCAGCAGCGCACAGGGGAGGAATGAGCAGTTCTTC
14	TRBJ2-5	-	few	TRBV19	CASSPPGQLGTQYF	TGTGCCAGTAGTCCCCCAGGACAGCTGGGGACCCAGTACTTC
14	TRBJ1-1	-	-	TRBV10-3	CAISVKGADTEAFF	TGTGCCATCAGTGTAAAAGGGGCGGACACTGAAGCTTTCTTT
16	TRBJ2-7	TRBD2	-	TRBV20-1	CSARDRERGSSYEQYF	TGCAGTGCTAGAGATAGGGAGCGGGGGAGCTCCTACGAGCAGTACTTC
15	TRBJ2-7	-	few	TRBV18	CASSRPELGNYEQYF	TGTGCCAGCTCACGACCAGAATTGGGGAATTACGAGCAGTACTTC
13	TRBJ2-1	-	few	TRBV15	CATSRDLSNEQFF	TGTGCCACCAGCAGAGATCTGTCCAATGAGCAGTTCTTC
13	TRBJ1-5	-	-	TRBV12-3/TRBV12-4	CASLEQGNQPQHF	TGTGCCAGCCTTGAACAGGGCAATCAGCCCCAGCATTTT
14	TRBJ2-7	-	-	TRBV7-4	CASNNRVQGYEQYF	TGTGCCAGCAACAACAGGGTCCAAGGGTACGAGCAGTACTTC
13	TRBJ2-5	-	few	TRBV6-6	CASTTLAQETQYF	TGTGCCAGCACTACACTAGCTCAAGAGACCCAGTACTTC
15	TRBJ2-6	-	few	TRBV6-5	CASRLGVSGANVLTF	TGTGCCAGCAGGCTAGGGGTTTCCGGGGCCAACGTCCTGACTTTC
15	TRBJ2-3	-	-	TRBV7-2	CASSLPILSTDTQYF	TGTGCCAGCAGCTTACCCATCTTGAGCACAGATACGCAGTATTTT